The 24 T cell receptor beta chains below come from one sample, sequenced in a study of blood T cell repertoires in COVID-19. The table came from immunoSEQ multiplex PCR; TCRdb's copy has only in-frame clones and leaves some out. The sample has tens of thousands of clones, around 86% seen once. The source material was peripheral blood. The receptors were gathered from a man in his fifties or sixties in a cohort sampled during active COVID-19.

This chain links TRBV10-3 with TRBJ1-6; TRBD1 might be the D (5 bases). Trimming cost V 8 bases and J 7 bases, with 15 bases left between them. CDR3 size: 14 residues. Germline CDR1 is ENHRY and CDR2 is SYGVKD. CDR3 DNA sequence: TGTGCCATCGGGGAGGGGAGAGAGAATTCACCCCTCCACTTT. Translated, it gives CAIGEGRENSPLHF.

This chain links TRBV11-2 with TRBJ2-1; D not certain. With 1 base removed from V and 5 bases from J, the gap between germline ends came to 21 bases. Germline loops: CDR1 SGHAT, CDR2 FQNNGV. The CDR3 has 18 residues. The CDR3, as DNA: TGTGCCAGCAGCTTAGTAACCGTTAGCATCAGCAAGGACAATGAGCAGTTCTTC. Translation gives CASSLVTVSISKDNEQFF. The full variable domain, with the rest looked up from reference TRBV11-2 and TRBJ2-1, is EAGVAQSPRYKIIEKRQSVAFWCNPISGHATLYWYQQILGQGPKLLIQFQNNGVVDDSQLPKDRFSAERLKGVDSTLKIQPAKLEDSAVYLCASSLVTVSISKDNEQFFGPGTRLTVL.

The chain combines TRBV19 with TRBJ1-3, with D possibly matching TRBD1 (5 bases). V dropped 9 bases and J dropped 1 base, with 10 bases sitting between them. CDR3 length equals 13 residues. From germline, CDR1 is LNHDA and CDR2 SQIVND (reference sequence). CDR3 amino acids: CASTQASGNTIYF. DNA for the CDR3: TGTGCCAGCACACAGGCGTCTGGAAACACCATATATTTT.

Only a few counts were recorded for this clone. The rearrangement joins TRBV5-1 to TRBJ2-2, with 10 nucleotides matching TRBD1. Losses at the gene ends were 4 bases for V and 6 bases for J; bases not matched to a gene: 6. This CDR3 contains 15 residues. Looked up from germline, CDR1 is SGHRS and CDR2 is YFSETQ. DNA of the CDR3: TGCGCCAGCAGCCCGGACAGGGGGTACTCCGGGGAGCTGTTTTTT. It specifies CASSPDRGYSGELFF.

This clone was observed once. This chain uses TRBV7-8 with TRBJ2-3, with 11 bases matching TRBD2. The CDR3 is made up of 16 amino acids. V lost 5 bases and J lost 6; bases outside the gene matches: 10. Germline V gene sequence: CDR1 SGHVS, CDR2 FQNEAQ. Here the CDR3 DNA reads TGTGCCAGCAGCGTTCGACTAGCGGGGTTCCGGGATACGCAGTATTTT. Its protein product is CASSVRLAGFRDTQYF.

The V and J genes are TRBV30 and TRBJ1-2; 8 bases agree with TRBD1. The CDR3 runs to 12 residues. Trimming removed 5 bases from V and 7 bases from J; junction bases left unmatched: 6. Germline CDR1 GTSNPN, CDR2 SVGIG (reference sequence). The CDR3 loop reads CAWGQGAGGYTF. In nucleotides, the CDR3 is TGTGCCTGGGGACAGGGCGCTGGTGGCTACACCTTC.

This clone was seen a single time. V usage is TRBV7-3 and J usage is TRBJ2-2; TRBD1 agrees at 9 bases. Losses at the gene ends were 3 bases for V and 6 bases for J; bases not matched to a gene: 11. CDR3 size: 17 residues. The germline gives CDR1 SGHTA, CDR2 FQGTGA. The CDR3 spells CASSLMPGQGIPGELFF. For the CDR3, the DNA is TGTGCCAGCAGCTTGATGCCGGGACAGGGTATCCCCGGGGAGCTGTTTTTT.

This clone has a single count. This chain links TRBV9 with TRBJ2-1, with 10 bases aligning to TRBD2. V lost 0 bases and J lost 0; bases outside the gene matches: 12. The V gene's germline CDR1 is SGDLS and CDR2 YYNGEE. The CDR3 covers 20 residues. The CDR3 DNA is TGTGCCAGCAGCGTAGCACAGCGGGAGGGCGTAATGGCCTCCTACAATGAGCAGTTCTTC. It encodes CASSVAQREGVMASYNEQFF.

The rearrangement joins TRBV27 to TRBJ2-7; no firm D call. The CDR3 is 13 amino acids. V lost 3 bases to trimming and J lost 1 base, with 7 bases between them. Germline CDR1 MNHEY, CDR2 SMNVEV (reference sequence). The CDR3 spells CASSFAQSYEQYF. The CDR3 coding sequence is TGTGCCAGCAGTTTCGCACAGTCCTACGAGCAGTACTTC.

V is TRBV27 and J is TRBJ2-7; 7 bases are shared with TRBD2. The trim removed 5 bases at V and 3 bases at J, leaving 4 bases unmatched. This CDR3 has 13 residues. Germline CDR1 MNHEY, CDR2 SMNVEV (reference sequence). CDR3 nucleotides: TGTGCCAGCAGTCACGGACTAGACTACGAGCAGTACGTC. Its translation: CASSHGLDYEQYV.

V and J are TRBV19 and TRBJ1-5, with D unresolved. CDR3 length: 15 amino acids. Trimming shortened V by 7 bases and J by 4 bases, and 17 bases separated the two germline ends. From germline, CDR1 is LNHDA and CDR2 SQIVND (reference sequence). The chain's CDR3 is CASMIQRSFNQPQHF. For the CDR3, the DNA is TGTGCCAGTATGATTCAACGGTCATTTAATCAGCCCCAGCATTTT.

This clone has only one observation. The J gene is TRBJ1-5, the V gene TRBV6-6; 8 positions agree with TRBD1. The CDR3 is made up of 15 amino acids. CDR1 MNHNY and CDR2 SVGAGI come from the germline V gene (reference sequence). V trimming: 8 bases; J trimming: 4 bases; junction bases outside the gene matches: 10. The CDR3 sequence is CASETRGQGNQPQHF. CDR3 nucleotide sequence: TGTGCCAGCGAAACTAGAGGACAGGGAAATCAGCCCCAGCATTTT.

This clone was seen a single time. V usage is TRBV25-1 and J usage is TRBJ2-2; TRBD1 agrees at 8 bases. This CDR3 is 15 amino acids long. V was pared by 4 bases and J by 4 bases, with 5 bases of the junction left unmatched. The germline V gene has CDR1 MGHDK and CDR2 SYGVNS. The CDR3 sequence is CASSGWTGRTGELFF. As DNA, the CDR3 is TGTGCCAGCAGTGGCTGGACAGGGCGCACCGGGGAGCTGTTTTTT.

In DNA form, the CDR3 reads TGCGCCAGCAGTCAATCCCAGGGCCATCAGCCCCAGCATTTT. As protein: CASSQSQGHQPQHF. This chain links TRBV23-1 with TRBJ1-5, with a weak D call TRBD1 (5 bases). TRBV23-1 is annotated as an ORF whose role is uncertain. V was shortened by 0 bases and J by 5 bases, with 8 bases between the two germline ends. This CDR3 is 14 amino acids long.

The genes are TRBV30 and TRBJ2-1; 9 nucleotides match TRBD2. Germline CDR1 and CDR2: GTSNPN and SVGIG (reference sequence). The J segment lost 8 bases and the V segment lost 2 bases, leaving 4 bases of the junction unmatched. This CDR3 comprises 13 residues. The CDR3 is CAWSRGGADEQFF. Here the CDR3 DNA reads TGTGCCTGGAGTCGCGGGGGGGCCGATGAGCAGTTCTTC.

CDR3 nucleotide sequence: TGCGCCAGCAGCCAACGAACCCTGGTCGGTTACGAGCAGTACGTC. Protein: CASSQRTLVGYEQYV. V usage is TRBV4-1 and J usage is TRBJ2-7; D uncertain. Trimming took off 2 bases at V and 4 bases at J, with 15 bases between the two ends. The CDR3 has 15 residues. Germline-derived CDR1 and CDR2 are MGHRA and YSYEKL.

The V and J genes are TRBV6-5 and TRBJ1-2; 7 nucleotides align to TRBD1. The CDR3 length is 13 residues. Germline CDR1 reads MNHEY; CDR2 reads SVGAGI. The V gene end was trimmed by 6 bases and the J gene end by 2 bases; junction bases not matched to a gene: 3. The DNA for the CDR3 is TGTGCCAGCAGCCAAGGGGGCAACTATGGCTACACCTTC. Encoded protein: CASSQGGNYGYTF.

The rearrangement links TRBV24-1 to TRBJ2-4, with D hard to call. The germline gives CDR1 KGHDR, CDR2 SFDVKD. This CDR3 spans 12 amino acids. Trimming pared 3 bases from V and 6 bases from J, leaving 5 bases between. The CDR3 region is CATSDSLNIQYF. CDR3 in DNA: TGTGCCACCAGTGATAGCTTAAACATTCAGTACTTC.

This clone has more than one count but fewer than ten. This chain links TRBV7-9 with TRBJ2-3, with unresolved D. The germline gives CDR1 SEHNR, CDR2 FQNEAQ (reference sequence). The CDR3 sequence is 15 residues long. V lost 3 bases, J lost 2 bases, and 12 bases lay in between. The CDR3 loop reads CASSFKRDFTDTQYF. In DNA form, the CDR3 reads TGTGCCAGCAGCTTTAAACGAGATTTCACAGATACGCAGTATTTT.

This sequence joins TRBV14 and TRBJ2-3; TRBD2 matches at 7 bases. The CDR3 has 16 amino acids. From germline, CDR1 is SGHDN and CDR2 FVKESK. After removal of 4 bases from V and 4 bases from J, the junction contained 11 bases not matched to a gene. The CDR3 sequence: CASSPQGGSWSDTQYF. CDR3 sequence (DNA): TGTGCCAGCAGCCCCCAGGGCGGGAGTTGGTCAGATACGCAGTATTTT. Combining the CDR3 with reference TRBV14 and TRBJ2-3 gives the whole variable domain EAGVTQFPSHSVIEKGQTVTLRCDPISGHDNLYWYRRVMGKEIKFLLHFVKESKQDESGMPNNRFLAERTGGTYSTLKVQPAELEDSGVYFCASSPQGGSWSDTQYFGPGTRLTVL.

The gene calls are TRBV7-2 and TRBJ2-4; D is unclear. Germline V gene data show CDR1 as SGHTA and CDR2 as FQGNSA. V dropped 7 bases and J dropped 5 bases, with 12 bases sitting between them. The length of the CDR3 is 13 residues. The CDR3 DNA follows: TGTGCCAGCACCCGGTCCTTAGAAAACATTCAGTACTTC. Its protein is CASTRSLENIQYF.

This clone was seen a single time. The chain links TRBV5-6 to TRBJ2-7; D remains ambiguous. CDR3 length: 11 amino acids. Germline CDR1 is SGHDT and CDR2 is YYEEEE. V was clipped by 2 bases and J by 6 bases, with 6 bases between them. Here the CDR3 reads CASSFELEQYF. The CDR3 DNA reads TGTGCCAGCAGCTTTGAGCTCGAGCAGTACTTC. The variable domain in full, completed from reference TRBV5-6 and TRBJ2-7, reads DAGVTQSPTHLIKTRGQQVTLRCSPKSGHDTVSWYQQALGQGPQFIFQYYEEEERQRGNFPDRFSGHQFPNYSSELNVNALLLGDSALYLCASSFELEQYFGPGTRLTVT.

This chain connects TRBV6-6 to TRBJ2-1, with D perhaps TRBD2 (5 bases). The CDR3 totals 14 residues. The V end lost 6 bases, the J end lost 0 bases, and 9 bases lay between the germline ends. CDR1 is MNHNY, CDR2 SVGAGI, per germline (reference sequence). CDR3 in amino acids: CASRGASSYNEQFF. CDR3 coding DNA: TGTGCCAGCAGGGGAGCGAGCTCCTACAATGAGCAGTTCTTC.

J is TRBJ2-1 and V is TRBV9, with TRBD2 as a possible D gene (5 bases). From germline, CDR1 is SGDLS and CDR2 YYNGEE. CDR3 length: 17 amino acids. Trimming took off 3 bases at V and 7 bases at J, with 23 bases between the two ends. The CDR3 sequence is CASSAPLVDLGSNEQFF. DNA of the CDR3: TGTGCCAGCAGCGCCCCTCTGGTCGACTTAGGGAGTAATGAGCAGTTCTTC.